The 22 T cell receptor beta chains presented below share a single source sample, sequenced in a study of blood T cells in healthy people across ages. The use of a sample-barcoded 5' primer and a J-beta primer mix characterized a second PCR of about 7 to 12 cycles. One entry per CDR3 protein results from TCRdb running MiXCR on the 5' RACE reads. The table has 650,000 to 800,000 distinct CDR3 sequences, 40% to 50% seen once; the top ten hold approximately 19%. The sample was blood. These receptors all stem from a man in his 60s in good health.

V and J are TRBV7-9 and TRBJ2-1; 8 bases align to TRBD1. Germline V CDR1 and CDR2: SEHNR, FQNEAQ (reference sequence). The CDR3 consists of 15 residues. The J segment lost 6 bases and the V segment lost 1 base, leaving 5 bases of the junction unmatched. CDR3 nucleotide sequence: TGTGCCAGCAGCTTAGGGACAGGGAACGTCAATGAGCAGTTCTTC. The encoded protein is CASSLGTGNVNEQFF.

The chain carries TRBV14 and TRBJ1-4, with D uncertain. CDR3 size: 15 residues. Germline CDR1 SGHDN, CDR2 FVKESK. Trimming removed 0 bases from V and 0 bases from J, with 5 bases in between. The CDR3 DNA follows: TGTGCCAGCAGCCAAGATGGGGCAACTAATGAAAAACTGTTTTTT. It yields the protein CASSQDGATNEKLFF.

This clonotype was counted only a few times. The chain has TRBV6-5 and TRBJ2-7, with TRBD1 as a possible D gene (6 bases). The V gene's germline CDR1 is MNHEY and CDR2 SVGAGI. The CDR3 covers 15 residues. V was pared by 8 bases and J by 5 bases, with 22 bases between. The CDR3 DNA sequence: TGTGCCAGCCGTACACAGGGAAATAGAATTGACGAGCAGTACTTC. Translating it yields CASRTQGNRIDEQYF.

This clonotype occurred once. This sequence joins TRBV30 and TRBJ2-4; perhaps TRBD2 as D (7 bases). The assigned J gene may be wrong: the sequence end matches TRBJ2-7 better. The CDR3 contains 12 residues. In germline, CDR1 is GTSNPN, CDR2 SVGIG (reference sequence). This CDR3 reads CAGGDTTYEQYF. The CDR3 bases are TGTGCCGGGGGGGACACCACCTACGAGCAGTACTTC.

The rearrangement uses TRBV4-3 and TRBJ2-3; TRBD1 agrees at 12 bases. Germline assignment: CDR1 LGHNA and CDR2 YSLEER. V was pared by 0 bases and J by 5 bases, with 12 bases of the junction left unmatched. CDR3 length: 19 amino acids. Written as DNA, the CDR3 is TGCGCCAGCAGCCAAGATAGGGACAGGGGGCGCGGAGGCCGAGATACGCAGTATTTT. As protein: CASSQDRDRGRGGRDTQYF.

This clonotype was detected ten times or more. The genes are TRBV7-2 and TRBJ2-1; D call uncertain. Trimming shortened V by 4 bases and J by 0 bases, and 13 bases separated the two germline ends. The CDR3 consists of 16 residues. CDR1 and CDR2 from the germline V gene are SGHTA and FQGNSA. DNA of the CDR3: TGTGCCAGCAGCTCCGCCCCGCGGAGCTCCTACAATGAGCAGTTCTTC. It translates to CASSSAPRSSYNEQFF.

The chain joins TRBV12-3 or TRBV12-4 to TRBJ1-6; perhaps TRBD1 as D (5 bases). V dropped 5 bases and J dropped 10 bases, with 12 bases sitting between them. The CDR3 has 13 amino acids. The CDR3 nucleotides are TGTGCCAGCAGTCCCGGGGGAGCCTCACCCCTCCACTTT. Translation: CASSPGGASPLHF.

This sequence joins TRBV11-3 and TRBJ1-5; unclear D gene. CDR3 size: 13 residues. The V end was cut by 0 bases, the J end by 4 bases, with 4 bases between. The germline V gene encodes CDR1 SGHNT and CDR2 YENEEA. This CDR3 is CASSLDLNQPQHF. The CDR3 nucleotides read TGTGCCAGCAGCTTAGACCTGAATCAGCCCCAGCATTTT. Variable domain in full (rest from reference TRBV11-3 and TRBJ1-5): EAGVVQSPRYKIIEKKQPVAFWCNPISGHNTLYWYLQNLGQGPELLIRYENEEAVDDSQLPKDRFSAERLKGVDSTLKIQPAELGDSAVYLCASSLDLNQPQHFGDGTRLSIL.

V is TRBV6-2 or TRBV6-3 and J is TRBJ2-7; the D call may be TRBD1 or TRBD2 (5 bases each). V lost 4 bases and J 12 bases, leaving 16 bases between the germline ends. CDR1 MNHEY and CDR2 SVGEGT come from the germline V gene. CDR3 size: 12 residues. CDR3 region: CASSSPPRGRYF. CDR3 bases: TGTGCCAGCAGTTCCCCTCCGAGGGGACGGTACTTC.

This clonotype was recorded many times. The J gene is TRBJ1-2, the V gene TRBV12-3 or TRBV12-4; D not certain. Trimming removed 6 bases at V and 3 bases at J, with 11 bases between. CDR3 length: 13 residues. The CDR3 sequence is CASSPGIYYGYTF. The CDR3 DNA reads TGTGCCAGCAGCCCCGGAATTTACTATGGCTACACCTTC.

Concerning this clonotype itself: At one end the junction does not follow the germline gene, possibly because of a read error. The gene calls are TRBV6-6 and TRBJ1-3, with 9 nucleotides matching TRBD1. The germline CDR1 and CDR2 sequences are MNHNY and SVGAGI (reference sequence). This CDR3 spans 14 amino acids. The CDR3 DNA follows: TGTACCAGCACTCAGACAGGGGGGCAAAACACCATATATTTT. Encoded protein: CTSTQTGGQNTIYF.

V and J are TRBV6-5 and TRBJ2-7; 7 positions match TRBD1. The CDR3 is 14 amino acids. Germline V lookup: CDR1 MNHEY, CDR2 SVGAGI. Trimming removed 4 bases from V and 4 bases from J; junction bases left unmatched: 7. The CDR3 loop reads CASSLSTGVYEQYF. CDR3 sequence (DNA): TGTGCCAGCAGTTTATCAACAGGGGTGTACGAGCAGTACTTC.

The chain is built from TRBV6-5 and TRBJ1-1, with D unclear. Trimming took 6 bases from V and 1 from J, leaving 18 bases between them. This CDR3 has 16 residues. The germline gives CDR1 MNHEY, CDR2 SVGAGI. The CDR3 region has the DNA TGTGCCAGCAGCTGGGCCGAGCTCGGCACGAACACTGAAGCTTTCTTT. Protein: CASSWAELGTNTEAFF.

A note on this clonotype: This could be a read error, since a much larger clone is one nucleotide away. The CDR3 nucleotides are TGTGCCAGCAGTGGCGACGGCTACACCTTC. Amino acid sequence: CASSGDGYTF. This sequence joins TRBV25-1 and TRBJ1-2; no clear D. This CDR3 spans 10 amino acids. V shed 4 bases and J shed 8 bases, with 5 bases lying between them. Germline loops: CDR1 MGHDK, CDR2 SYGVNS.

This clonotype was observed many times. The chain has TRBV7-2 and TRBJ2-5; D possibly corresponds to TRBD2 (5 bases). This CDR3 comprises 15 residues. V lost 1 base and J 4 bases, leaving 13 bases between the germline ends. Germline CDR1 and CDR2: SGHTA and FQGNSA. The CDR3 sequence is CASSLDSGYGETQYF. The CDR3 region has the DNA TGTGCCAGCAGCTTAGATTCGGGGTACGGAGAGACCCAGTACTTC.

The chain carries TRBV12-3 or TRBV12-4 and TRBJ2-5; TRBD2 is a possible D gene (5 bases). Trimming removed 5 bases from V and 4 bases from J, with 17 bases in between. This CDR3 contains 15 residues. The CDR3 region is CASSMGRVSGETQYF. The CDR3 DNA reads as TGTGCCAGCAGTATGGGAAGGGTAAGCGGAGAGACCCAGTACTTC.

The DNA for the CDR3 is TGTGCCAGCAGCGTAACAGGGATCCACGAGCAGTACTTC. Translated: CASSVTGIHEQYF. The chain joins TRBV7-2 to TRBJ2-7; tentative D call: TRBD1 (6 bases). The CDR3 runs to 13 residues. CDR1 is SGHTA, CDR2 FQGNSA, per germline. Deletions cut 5 bases from V and 5 bases from J, with 13 bases between.

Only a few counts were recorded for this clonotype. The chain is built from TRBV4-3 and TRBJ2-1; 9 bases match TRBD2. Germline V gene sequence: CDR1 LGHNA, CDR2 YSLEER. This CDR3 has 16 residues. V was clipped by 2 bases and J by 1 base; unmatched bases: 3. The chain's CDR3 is CASSQSAGGSYNEQFF. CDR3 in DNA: TGCGCCAGCAGCCAATCGGCGGGGGGGTCCTACAATGAGCAGTTCTTC.

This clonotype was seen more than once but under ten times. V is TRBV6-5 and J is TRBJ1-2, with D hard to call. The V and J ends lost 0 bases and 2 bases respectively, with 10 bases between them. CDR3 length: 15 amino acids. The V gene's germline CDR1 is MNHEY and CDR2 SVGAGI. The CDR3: CASSYSISHNYGYTF. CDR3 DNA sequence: TGTGCCAGCAGTTACTCGATTTCCCACAACTATGGCTACACCTTC.

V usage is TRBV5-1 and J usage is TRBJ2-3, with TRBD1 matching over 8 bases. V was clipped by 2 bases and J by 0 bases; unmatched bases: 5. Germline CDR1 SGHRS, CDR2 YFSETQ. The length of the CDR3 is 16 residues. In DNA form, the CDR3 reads TGCGCCAGCAGCTTCGGGACAGGAACTAGCACAGATACGCAGTATTTT. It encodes CASSFGTGTSTDTQYF.

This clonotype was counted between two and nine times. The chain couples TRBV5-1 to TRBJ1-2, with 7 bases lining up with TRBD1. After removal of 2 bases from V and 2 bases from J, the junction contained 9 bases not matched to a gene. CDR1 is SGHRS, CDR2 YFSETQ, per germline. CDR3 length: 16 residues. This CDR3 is CASSFGTVDRNYGYTF. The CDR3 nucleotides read TGCGCCAGCAGCTTTGGGACAGTAGATCGGAACTATGGCTACACCTTC.

CDR3 loop: CSARARFGGDILFYGYTF. The CDR3 coding sequence is TGCAGTGCTAGAGCCCGGTTTGGTGGGGACATCCTATTCTATGGCTACACCTTC. The chain joins TRBV20-1 to TRBJ1-2; maybe TRBD1 (6 bases). The CDR3 covers 18 residues. Trimming pared 1 base from V and 4 bases from J, leaving 25 bases between. The germline V gene has CDR1 DFQATT and CDR2 SNEGSKA (reference sequence).